These 14 T cell receptor beta chains were sequenced from one sample in a study of control samples from healthy donors and cancer patients. Data came from immunoSEQ multiplex PCR; TCRdb stores just in-frame clones and leaves some out. Of tens of thousands of clones in the sample, about 90% were seen once. Material for sequencing was blood. Every receptor here comes from a woman aged 45-60 years in good health.

J is TRBJ2-7 and V is TRBV28; D is undetermined. Germline V gene data show CDR1 as MDHEN and CDR2 as SYDVKM. The CDR3 has 15 amino acids. Trimming shortened V by 2 bases and J by 2 bases, and 13 bases separated the two germline ends. The CDR3: CASSLPLPSPYEQYF. CDR3 DNA: TGTGCCAGCAGTTTACCCTTGCCCTCCCCCTACGAGCAGTACTTC.

This rearrangement joins TRBV7-8 to TRBJ1-6, with unresolved D. There are 18 residues in the CDR3. Trimming took off 0 bases at V and 0 bases at J, with 12 bases between the two ends. Germline CDR1 and CDR2: SGHVS and FQNEAQ. The CDR3 DNA follows: TGTGCCAGCAGCTTAGCGTTCAGGCCGACCTCCTATAATTCACCCCTCCACTTT. The encoded protein is CASSLAFRPTSYNSPLHF.

The rearrangement uses TRBV10-3 and TRBJ2-7; 10 positions agree with TRBD1. This CDR3 region has 14 residues. With 6 bases clipped from V and 6 bases from J, the junction kept 8 bases outside the gene matches. CDR1 is ENHRY and CDR2 is SYGVKD in the germline V gene. The CDR3 spells CAIRTGTGEGEQYF. In nucleotides, the CDR3 is TGTGCCATCAGGACTGGGACAGGGGAAGGCGAGCAGTACTTC.

The chain uses TRBV23-1 and TRBJ2-3, with TRBD2 identical over 15 bases. TRBV23-1 is an ORF, and what it does is uncertain. The CDR3 is made up of 21 amino acids. The V and J ends lost 4 bases and 3 bases, in that order; junction bases with no gene match: 17. The CDR3 region is CASSRVPGLAGGPAVTDTQYF. The DNA of the CDR3 is TGCGCCAGCAGTCGGGTACCTGGACTAGCGGGAGGGCCGGCCGTGACAGATACGCAGTATTTT.

The count of this clone is one. The chain links TRBV30 to TRBJ2-1; a weak D match, TRBD1 (5 bases). Looked up from germline, CDR1 is GTSNPN and CDR2 is SVGIG (reference sequence). This CDR3 comprises 15 residues. V lost 0 bases to trimming and J lost 10 bases, with 19 bases between them. CDR3 in DNA: TGTGCCTGGAGTGTAGACAACGGCCTGTCAGGGGAGCAGTTCTTC. Amino acids: CAWSVDNGLSGEQFF. Full variable domain (rest looked up from reference TRBV30 and TRBJ2-1): SQTIHQWPATLVQPVGSPLSLECTVEGTSNPNLYWYRQAAGRGLQLLFYSVGIGQISSEVPQNLSASRPQDRQFILSSKKLLLSDSGFYLCAWSVDNGLSGEQFFGPGTRLTVL.

V usage is TRBV14 and J usage is TRBJ1-4; perhaps TRBD1 as D (5 bases). This CDR3 is built from 15 residues. Trimming stripped 2 bases from V and 8 bases from J, with 15 bases between. Germline-derived CDR1 and CDR2 are SGHDN and FVKESK. As DNA, the CDR3 is TGTGCCAGCAGCCAACGGGCAGGGTATAAGGAAAAACTGTTTTTT. Its translation: CASSQRAGYKEKLFF.

V usage is TRBV4-1 and J usage is TRBJ1-4; 7 bases are a match to TRBD1. CDR1 MGHRA and CDR2 YSYEKL come from the germline V gene. V shed 6 bases, J shed 5 bases, and the junction held 9 bases outside the gene matches. This CDR3 contains 15 residues. The CDR3 sequence is CASRGAGGRNEKLFF. DNA for the CDR3: TGCGCCAGCAGAGGGGCAGGGGGTAGGAATGAAAAACTGTTTTTT.

J is TRBJ2-7 and V is TRBV7-9, with D perhaps matching TRBD2 (6 bases). CDR1 and CDR2 (germline): SEHNR, FQNEAQ (reference sequence). V was shortened by 3 bases and J by 6 bases, with 15 bases between the two germline ends. This CDR3 region has 14 residues. The CDR3 loop is CASSFSGGSSEQYF. In DNA form, the CDR3 reads TGTGCCAGCAGCTTTTCTGGGGGGTCTTCCGAGCAGTACTTC.

V and J are TRBV5-5 and TRBJ2-5; D is perhaps TRBD2 (7 bases). The CDR3 loop spans 14 amino acids. Germline V gene sequence: CDR1 SGHKS, CDR2 YYEKEE (reference sequence). Trimming removed 2 bases from V and 5 bases from J, with 13 bases in between. The CDR3 coding sequence is TGTGCCAGCAGCTTACCAGGGAGGGGGGAGACCCAGTACTTC. Protein: CASSLPGRGETQYF.

As regards this clone: Compared with germline, one end of the junction differs, possibly owing to a read error. Within the sample, other DNA sequences also encode this same CDR3. This chain joins TRBV7-9 and TRBJ2-5; D gene uncertain. The germline V gene encodes CDR1 SEHNR and CDR2 FQNEAQ (reference sequence). This CDR3 has 11 residues. CDR3 sequence reads: CASTEQETQYF. The CDR3, as DNA: TGCGCCAGCACAGAACAAGAGACCCAGTACTTC.

CDR3 in DNA: TGTGCCAGCAGCCCTCATGCAGGGGGCGTAGCTGAAGCTTTCTTT. Translating gives CASSPHAGGVAEAFF. V usage is TRBV11-2 and J usage is TRBJ1-1, with 8 bases aligning to TRBD1. From germline, CDR1 is SGHAT and CDR2 FQNNGV. This CDR3 region has 15 residues. The J segment lost 6 bases and the V segment lost 5 bases, leaving 11 bases of the junction unmatched. Drawing the rest from reference TRBV11-2 and TRBJ1-1, the complete variable domain is EAGVAQSPRYKIIEKRQSVAFWCNPISGHATLYWYQQILGQGPKLLIQFQNNGVVDDSQLPKDRFSAERLKGVDSTLKIQPAKLEDSAVYLCASSPHAGGVAEAFFGQGTRLTVV.

The V call is TRBV2, the J call TRBJ2-5; no definite D call. Germline V gene sequence: CDR1 SNHLY, CDR2 FYNNEI. The CDR3 loop spans 14 amino acids. The ends were cut back, 5 bases at V and 4 bases at J, with 14 bases in the middle. CDR3 amino acids: CASSPPPGGETQYF. As DNA, the CDR3 is TGTGCCAGCAGTCCCCCCCCCGGCGGAGAGACCCAGTACTTC.

This clone showed up just once. This chain connects TRBV21-1 to TRBJ2-7; the tabulated D call, TRBD2, remains unverified against the DNA. TRBV21-1 is a listed pseudogene. The CDR3 has 14 residues. CDR3: CASRFIAGSYEQYF. CDR3 nucleotide sequence: TGTGCCAGCAGGTTCATTGCGGGATCCTACGAGCAGTACTTC.

The rearrangement joins TRBV3-1 (or the pseudogene TRBV3-2) to TRBJ2-3; D remains ambiguous. CDR1 and CDR2 from the germline V gene are LGHDT and YNNKEL (reference sequence). V was pared by 1 base and J by 3 bases, with 8 bases between. This CDR3 is built from 14 residues. CDR3 nucleotides: TGTGCCAGCAGCCAAGGATGGGCGACAGATACGCAGTATTTT. Protein product: CASSQGWATDTQYF.